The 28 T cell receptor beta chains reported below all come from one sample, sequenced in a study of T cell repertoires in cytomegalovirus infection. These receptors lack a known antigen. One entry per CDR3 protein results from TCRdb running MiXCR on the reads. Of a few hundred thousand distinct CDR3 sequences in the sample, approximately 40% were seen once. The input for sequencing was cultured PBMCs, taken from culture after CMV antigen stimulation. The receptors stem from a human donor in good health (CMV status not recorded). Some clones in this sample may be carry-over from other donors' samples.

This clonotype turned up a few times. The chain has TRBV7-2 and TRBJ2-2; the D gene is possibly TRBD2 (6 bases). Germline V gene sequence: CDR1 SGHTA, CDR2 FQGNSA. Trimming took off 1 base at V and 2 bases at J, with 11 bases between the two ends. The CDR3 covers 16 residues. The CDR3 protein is CASSLVWGGNTGELFF. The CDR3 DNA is TGTGCCAGCAGCTTAGTTTGGGGAGGAAACACCGGGGAGCTGTTTTTT.

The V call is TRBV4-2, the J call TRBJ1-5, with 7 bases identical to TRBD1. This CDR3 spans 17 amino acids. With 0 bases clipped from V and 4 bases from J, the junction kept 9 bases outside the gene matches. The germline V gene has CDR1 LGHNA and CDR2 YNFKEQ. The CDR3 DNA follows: TGTGCCAGCAGCCAAGAAGAGGGGGCACTCGGGAATCAGCCCCAGCATTTT. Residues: CASSQEEGALGNQPQHF.

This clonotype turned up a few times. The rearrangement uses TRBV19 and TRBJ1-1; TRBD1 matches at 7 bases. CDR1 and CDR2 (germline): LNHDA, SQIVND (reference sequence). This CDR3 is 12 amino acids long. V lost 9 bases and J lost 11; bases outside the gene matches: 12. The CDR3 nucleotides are TGTGCCAGCAGCTACAGGGGCGCCGGGGCTTTCTTT. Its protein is CASSYRGAGAFF.

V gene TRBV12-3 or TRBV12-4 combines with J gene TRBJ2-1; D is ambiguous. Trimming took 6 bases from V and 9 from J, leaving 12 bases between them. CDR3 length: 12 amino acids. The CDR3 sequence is CASSPPLGEQFF. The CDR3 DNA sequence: TGTGCCAGCAGCCCTCCGCTCGGTGAGCAGTTCTTC.

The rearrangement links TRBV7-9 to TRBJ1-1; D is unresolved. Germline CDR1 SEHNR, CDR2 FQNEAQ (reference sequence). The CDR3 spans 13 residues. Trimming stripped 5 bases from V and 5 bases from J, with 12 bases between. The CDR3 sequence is CASSHPQETEAFF. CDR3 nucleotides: TGTGCCAGCAGCCACCCCCAGGAGACTGAAGCTTTCTTT.

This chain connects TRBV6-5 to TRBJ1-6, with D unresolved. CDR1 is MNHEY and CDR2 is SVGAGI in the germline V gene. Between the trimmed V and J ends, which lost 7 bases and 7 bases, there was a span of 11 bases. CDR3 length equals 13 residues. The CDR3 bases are TGTGCCAGCATGCGAACGAAAAATTCACCCCTCCACTTT. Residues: CASMRTKNSPLHF.

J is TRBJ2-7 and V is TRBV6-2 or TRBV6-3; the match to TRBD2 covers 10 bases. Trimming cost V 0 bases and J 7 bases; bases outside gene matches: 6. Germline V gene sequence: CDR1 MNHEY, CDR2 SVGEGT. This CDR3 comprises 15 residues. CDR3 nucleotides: TGTGCCAGCAGTTACTCGACACTAGCGGGGAGAGAGCAGTACTTC. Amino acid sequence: CASSYSTLAGREQYF.

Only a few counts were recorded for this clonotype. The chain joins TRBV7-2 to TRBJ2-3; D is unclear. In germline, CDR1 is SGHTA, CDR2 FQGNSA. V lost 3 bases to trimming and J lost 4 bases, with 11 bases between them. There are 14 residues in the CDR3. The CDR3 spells CASSFPLSSDTQYF. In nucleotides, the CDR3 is TGTGCCAGCAGCTTTCCACTATCATCAGATACGCAGTATTTT.

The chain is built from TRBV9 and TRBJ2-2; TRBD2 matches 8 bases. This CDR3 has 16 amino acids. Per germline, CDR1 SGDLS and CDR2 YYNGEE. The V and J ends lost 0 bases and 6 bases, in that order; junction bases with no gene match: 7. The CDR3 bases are TGTGCCAGCAGCGTAGGCGGGGGGAGCGGAGCCGGGGAGCTGTTTTTT. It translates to CASSVGGGSGAGELFF.

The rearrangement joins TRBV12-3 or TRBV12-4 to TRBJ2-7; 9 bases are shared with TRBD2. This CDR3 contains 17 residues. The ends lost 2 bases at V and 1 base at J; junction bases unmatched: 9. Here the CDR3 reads CASSLSPSGVVSYEQYF. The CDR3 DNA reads TGTGCCAGCAGTTTATCCCCTAGCGGGGTAGTTTCCTACGAGCAGTACTTC.

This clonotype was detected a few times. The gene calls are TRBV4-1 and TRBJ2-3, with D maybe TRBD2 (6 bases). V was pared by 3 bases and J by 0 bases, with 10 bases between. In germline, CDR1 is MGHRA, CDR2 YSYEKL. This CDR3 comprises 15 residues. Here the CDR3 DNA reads TGCGCCAGCAGCCAGCTCGGACTAAGCACAGATACGCAGTATTTT. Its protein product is CASSQLGLSTDTQYF.

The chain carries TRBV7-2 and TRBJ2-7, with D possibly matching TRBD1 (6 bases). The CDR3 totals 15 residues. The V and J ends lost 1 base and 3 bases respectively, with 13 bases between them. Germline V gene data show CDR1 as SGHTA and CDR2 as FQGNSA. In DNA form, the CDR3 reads TGTGCCAGCAGCTTAGTAGGGGGAATGGTCTACGAGCAGTACTTC. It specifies CASSLVGGMVYEQYF.

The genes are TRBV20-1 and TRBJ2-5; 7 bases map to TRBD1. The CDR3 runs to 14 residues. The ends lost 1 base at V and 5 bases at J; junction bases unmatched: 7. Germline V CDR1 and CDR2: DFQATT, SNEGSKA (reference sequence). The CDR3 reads CSARATGLGETQYF. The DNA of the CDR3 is TGCAGTGCTAGAGCGACAGGGCTTGGGGAGACCCAGTACTTC.

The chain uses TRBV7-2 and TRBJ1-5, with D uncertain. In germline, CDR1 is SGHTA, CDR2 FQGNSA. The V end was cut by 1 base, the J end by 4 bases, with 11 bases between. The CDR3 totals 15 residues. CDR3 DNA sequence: TGTGCCAGCAGCTTAGTTTGGGGAGGTAATCAGCCCCAGCATTTT. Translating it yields CASSLVWGGNQPQHF.

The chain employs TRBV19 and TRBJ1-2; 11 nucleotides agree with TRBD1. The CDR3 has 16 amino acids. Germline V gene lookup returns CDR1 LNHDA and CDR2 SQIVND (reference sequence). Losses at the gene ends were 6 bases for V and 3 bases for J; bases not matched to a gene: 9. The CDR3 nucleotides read TGTGCCAGTAGCAGGGACAGGGGGTTTGACGACTATGGCTACACCTTC. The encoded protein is CASSRDRGFDDYGYTF.

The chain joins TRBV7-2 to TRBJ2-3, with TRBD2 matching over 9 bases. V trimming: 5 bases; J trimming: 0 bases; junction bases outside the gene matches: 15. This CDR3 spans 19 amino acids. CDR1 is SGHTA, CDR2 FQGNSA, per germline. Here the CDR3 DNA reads TGTGCCAGCAGCCACCTGGGGCGGGGGGGCCTCCCTAGCACAGATACGCAGTATTTT. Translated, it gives CASSHLGRGGLPSTDTQYF.

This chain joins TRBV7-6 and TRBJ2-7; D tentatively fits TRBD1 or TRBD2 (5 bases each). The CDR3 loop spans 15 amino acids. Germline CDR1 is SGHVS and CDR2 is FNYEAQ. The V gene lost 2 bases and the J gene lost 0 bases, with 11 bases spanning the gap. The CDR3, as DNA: TGTGCCAGCAGCTTATTCGGGACCTCCTCCTACGAGCAGTACTTC. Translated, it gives CASSLFGTSSYEQYF.

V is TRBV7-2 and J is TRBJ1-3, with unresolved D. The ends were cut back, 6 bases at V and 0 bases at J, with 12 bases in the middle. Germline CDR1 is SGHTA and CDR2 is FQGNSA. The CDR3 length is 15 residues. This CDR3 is CASSPLLSSGNTIYF. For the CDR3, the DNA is TGTGCCAGCAGTCCGCTCCTGAGCTCTGGAAACACCATATATTTT.

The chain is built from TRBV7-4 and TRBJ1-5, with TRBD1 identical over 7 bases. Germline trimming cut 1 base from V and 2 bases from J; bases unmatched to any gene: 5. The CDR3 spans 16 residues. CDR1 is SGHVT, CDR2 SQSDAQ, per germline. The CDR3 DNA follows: TGTGCCAGCAGCTTAGTTGGCCAGGGGGGCAATCAGCCCCAGCATTTT. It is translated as CASSLVGQGGNQPQHF.

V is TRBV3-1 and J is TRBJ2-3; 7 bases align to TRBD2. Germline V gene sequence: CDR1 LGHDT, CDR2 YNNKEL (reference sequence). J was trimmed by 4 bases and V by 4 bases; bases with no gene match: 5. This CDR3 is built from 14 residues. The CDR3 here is CASSPRELSDTQYF. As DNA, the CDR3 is TGTGCCAGCAGCCCGCGGGAGTTATCAGATACGCAGTATTTT.

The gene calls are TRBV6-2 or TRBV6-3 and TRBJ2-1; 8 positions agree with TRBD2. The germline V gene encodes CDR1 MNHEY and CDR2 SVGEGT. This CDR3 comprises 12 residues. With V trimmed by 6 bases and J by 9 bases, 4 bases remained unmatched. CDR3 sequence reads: CASRPRGAEQFF. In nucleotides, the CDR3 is TGTGCCAGCAGGCCGCGGGGGGCTGAGCAGTTCTTC.

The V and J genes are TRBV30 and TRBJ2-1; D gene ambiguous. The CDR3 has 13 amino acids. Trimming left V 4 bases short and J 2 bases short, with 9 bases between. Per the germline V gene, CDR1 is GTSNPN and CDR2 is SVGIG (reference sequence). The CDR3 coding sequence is TGTGCCTGGACGCAGGCAGCCTACAATGAGCAGTTCTTC. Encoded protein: CAWTQAAYNEQFF.

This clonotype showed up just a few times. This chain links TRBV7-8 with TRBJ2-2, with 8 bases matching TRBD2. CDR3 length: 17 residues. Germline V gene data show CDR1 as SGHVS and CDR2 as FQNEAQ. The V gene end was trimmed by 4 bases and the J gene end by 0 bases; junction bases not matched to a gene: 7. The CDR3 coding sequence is TGTGCCAGCAGCTCTTTAGCGGGGACCGCGAACACCGGGGAGCTGTTTTTT. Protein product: CASSSLAGTANTGELFF. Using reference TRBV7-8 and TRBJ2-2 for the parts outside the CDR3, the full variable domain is GAGVSQSPRYKVAKRGQDVALRCDPISGHVSLFWYQQALGQGPEFLTYFQNEAQLDKSGLPSDRFFAERPEGSVSTLKIQRTQQEDSAVYLCASSSLAGTANTGELFFGEGSRLTVL.

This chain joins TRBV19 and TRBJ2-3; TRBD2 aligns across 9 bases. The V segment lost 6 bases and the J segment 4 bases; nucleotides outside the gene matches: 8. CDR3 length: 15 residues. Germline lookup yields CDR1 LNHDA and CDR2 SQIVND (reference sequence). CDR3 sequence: CASSRFWTSADTQYF. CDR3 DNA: TGTGCCAGTAGCCGTTTTTGGACTAGCGCAGATACGCAGTATTTT. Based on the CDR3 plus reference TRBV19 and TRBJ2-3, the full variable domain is DGGITQSPKYLFRKEGQNVTLSCEQNLNHDAMYWYRQDPGQGLRLIYYSQIVNDFQKGDIAEGYSVSREKKESFPLTVTSAQKNPTAFYLCASSRFWTSADTQYFGPGTRLTVL.

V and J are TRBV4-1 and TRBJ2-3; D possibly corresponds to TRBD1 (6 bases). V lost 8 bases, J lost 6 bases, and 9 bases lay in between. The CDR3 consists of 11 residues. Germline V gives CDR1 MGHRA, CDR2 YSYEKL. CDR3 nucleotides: TGCGCCAGCCTCAGGGGTGATACGCAGTATTTT. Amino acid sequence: CASLRGDTQYF.

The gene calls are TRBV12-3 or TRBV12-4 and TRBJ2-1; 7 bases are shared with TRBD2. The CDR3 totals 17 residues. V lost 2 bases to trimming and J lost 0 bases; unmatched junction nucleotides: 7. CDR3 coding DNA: TGTGCCAGCAGTTTATTGACTAGCTGGAGCTCCTACAATGAGCAGTTCTTC. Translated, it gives CASSLLTSWSSYNEQFF.

The CDR3 sequence is CASNLDRAVGDTQYF. For the CDR3, the DNA is TGTGCCAGCAACCTGGACAGGGCAGTTGGAGATACGCAGTATTTT. The genes are TRBV12-3 or TRBV12-4 and TRBJ2-3; TRBD1 matches 8 bases. V shed 7 bases, J shed 5 bases, and the junction held 11 bases outside the gene matches. The length of the CDR3 is 15 residues.

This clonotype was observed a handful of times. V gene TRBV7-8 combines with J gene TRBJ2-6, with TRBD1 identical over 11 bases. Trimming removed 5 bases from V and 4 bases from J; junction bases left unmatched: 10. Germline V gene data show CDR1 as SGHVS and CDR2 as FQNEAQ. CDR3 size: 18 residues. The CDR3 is CASSNTGQGAPGANVLTF. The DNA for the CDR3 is TGTGCCAGCAGCAATACCGGACAGGGGGCACCCGGGGCCAACGTCCTGACTTTC.